Following are 29 T cell receptor beta chains from one sample sequenced in a study of T cell responses to AZD1222 COVID-19 vaccine. Clones were read by immunoSEQ multiplex PCR, and TCRdb kept only the in-frame ones, dropping some. The sample lists about 96,000 clones; roughly nine tenths were seen once. The sample here was peripheral blood, taken on day 0 of AZD1222 vaccination. Source of these receptors: an adult in good health.

CDR3 in DNA: TGTGCCAGCTCACCAACCCAAATCGCACGTGTCGGGGAGGGCTATGGCTACACCTTC. Protein: CASSPTQIARVGEGYGYTF. The chain uses TRBV18 and TRBJ1-2; D remains unclear. This CDR3 spans 19 amino acids. The V gene lost 2 bases and the J gene lost 4 bases, with 26 bases spanning the gap. Germline CDR1 and CDR2: KGHSH and LQKENI. Using reference TRBV18 and TRBJ1-2 for the parts outside the CDR3, the full variable domain is NAGVMQNPRHLVRRRGQEARLRCSPMKGHSHVYWYRQLPEEGLKFMVYLQKENIIDESGMPKERFSAEFPKEGPSILRIQQVVRGDSAAYFCASSPTQIARVGEGYGYTFGSGTRLTVV.

The chain is built from TRBV19 and TRBJ1-2; D is undetermined. Germline CDR1 is LNHDA and CDR2 is SQIVND (reference sequence). CDR3 length equals 11 residues. Trimming took off 5 bases at V and 4 bases at J, with 5 bases between the two ends. The CDR3 loop is CASSWVYGYTF. In nucleotides, the CDR3 is TGTGCCAGTAGTTGGGTCTATGGCTACACCTTC.

The chain has TRBV7-2 and TRBJ1-6; D gene ambiguous. The CDR3 contains 11 residues. V shed 3 bases and J shed 9 bases, with 3 bases lying between them. Germline-derived CDR1 and CDR2 are SGHTA and FQGNSA. CDR3 residues: CASSFGSPLHF. The CDR3 region has the DNA TGTGCCAGCAGCTTCGGTTCACCCCTCCACTTT.

In DNA form, the CDR3 reads TGCAGCGTGGGGGGTTTGGGGGAACCCACTGAAGCTTTCTTT. Translating gives CSVGGLGEPTEAFF. This sequence joins TRBV29-1 and TRBJ1-1; D might be TRBD1 (5 bases). Germline V gene data show CDR1 as SQVTM and CDR2 as ANQGSEA. CDR3 length: 14 amino acids. The V end lost 6 bases, the J end lost 4 bases, and 18 bases lay between the germline ends.

V gene TRBV7-9 combines with J gene TRBJ2-5, with 9 bases identical to TRBD1. This CDR3 has 14 amino acids. V trimming: 3 bases; J trimming: 5 bases; junction bases outside the gene matches: 4. CDR1 and CDR2 from the germline V gene are SEHNR and FQNEAQ (reference sequence). DNA of the CDR3: TGTGCCAGCAGCTTCGGACAGGGGATGGAGACCCAGTACTTC. Translation gives CASSFGQGMETQYF.

The chain couples TRBV9 to TRBJ2-1; 9 nucleotides align to TRBD2. From germline, CDR1 is SGDLS and CDR2 YYNGEE. The V and J ends lost 2 bases and 5 bases, in that order; junction bases with no gene match: 11. The CDR3 spans 17 residues. The chain's CDR3 is CASSVGVAGVNDNEQFF. CDR3 DNA sequence: TGTGCCAGCAGCGTCGGGGTAGCGGGGGTAAACGACAATGAGCAGTTCTTC.

This clone was detected once. J is TRBJ2-2 and V is TRBV30; D call uncertain. The V and J ends lost 0 bases and 1 base respectively, with 6 bases between them. The CDR3 is 14 residues long. Germline loops: CDR1 GTSNPN, CDR2 SVGIG (reference sequence). CDR3 sequence: CAWSVMVNTGELFF. The DNA for the CDR3 is TGTGCCTGGAGTGTAATGGTGAACACCGGGGAGCTGTTTTTT.

Notes on this clone: An end of the junction differs from the germline gene, which may be a read error. This chain joins TRBV7-8 and TRBJ1-2; possibly TRBD1 for D (5 bases). Germline V gene data show CDR1 as SGHVS and CDR2 as FQNEAQ. The CDR3 extends over 13 amino acids. DNA of the CDR3: TGTGCCAGCAGCCTAGCAGGGATCTATGGCTACACCTTC. Translation: CASSLAGIYGYTF.

This clone appeared a single time. The chain employs TRBV2 and TRBJ1-5; TRBD1 aligns across 7 bases. The CDR3 is made up of 14 amino acids. After removal of 9 bases from V and 6 bases from J, the junction contained 11 bases not matched to a gene. CDR1 is SNHLY and CDR2 is FYNNEI in the germline V gene. As DNA, the CDR3 is TGTGCCAGTGGGACAGTGGGCGCAAGTCAGCCCCAGCATTTT. Encoded protein: CASGTVGASQPQHF.

Of note for this clone: This same CDR3 is encoded by further DNA sequences in the sample. The rearrangement links TRBV3-1 (or the pseudogene TRBV3-2) to TRBJ1-1; D gene ambiguous. CDR1 LGHDT and CDR2 YNNKEL come from the germline V gene (reference sequence). There are 12 residues in the CDR3. V was pared by 3 bases and J by 0 bases, with 2 bases between. CDR3 amino acids: CASSQLNTEAFF. The DNA for the CDR3 is TGTGCCAGCAGCCAGTTGAACACTGAAGCTTTCTTT.

V and J are TRBV9 and TRBJ2-2, with D unclear. V was clipped by 4 bases and J by 4 bases, with 11 bases between them. The CDR3 sequence is 14 residues long. The germline gives CDR1 SGDLS, CDR2 YYNGEE. CDR3 in amino acids: CASSTPGLTGELFF. CDR3 in DNA: TGTGCCAGCAGCACCCCTGGCCTCACCGGGGAGCTGTTTTTT.

The CDR3 DNA reads as TGCACCAGCAGCCAGTATCAGAGTCATAACACCGGGGAGCTGTTTTTT. Translated: CTSSQYQSHNTGELFF. This chain connects TRBV1 to TRBJ2-2. TRBV1 is classified as a pseudogene. The CDR3 covers 16 residues.

This chain connects TRBV24-1 to TRBJ1-3; D might be TRBD1 (6 bases). Germline V lookup: CDR1 KGHDR, CDR2 SFDVKD. The CDR3 is 13 residues long. Trimming stripped 11 bases from V and 3 bases from J, with 13 bases between. CDR3 amino acids: CANQGGFGNTIYF. DNA of the CDR3: TGTGCCAACCAAGGGGGGTTTGGAAACACCATATATTTT.

CDR3 nucleotides: TGTGCCAGCAGTAACAGGGGTTTTTTAGAAAAACTGTTTTTT. Residues: CASSNRGFLEKLFF. This chain uses TRBV27 with TRBJ1-4, with 7 bases lining up with TRBD1. The CDR3 has 14 residues. Losses at the gene ends were 5 bases for V and 8 bases for J; bases not matched to a gene: 8. The germline V gene has CDR1 MNHEY and CDR2 SMNVEV (reference sequence).

The chain has TRBV4-2 and TRBJ2-2; tentative D call: TRBD2 (6 bases). Deletions cut 3 bases from V and 4 bases from J, with 15 bases between. Germline-derived CDR1 and CDR2 are LGHNA and YNFKEQ. There are 16 residues in the CDR3. The CDR3 protein is CASSQYPGVLTGELFF. The CDR3 nucleotides read TGTGCCAGCAGCCAGTATCCGGGGGTTCTCACCGGGGAGCTGTTTTTT.

The chain links TRBV6-5 to TRBJ2-7; weak D call: TRBD1 (5 bases). V was shortened by 4 bases and J by 5 bases, with 12 bases between the two germline ends. This CDR3 contains 13 residues. CDR1 MNHEY and CDR2 SVGAGI come from the germline V gene. In nucleotides, the CDR3 is TGTGCCAGCAGTTCTCCAGGGTATCACGAGCAGTACTTC. It encodes CASSSPGYHEQYF.

The rearrangement uses TRBV29-1 and TRBJ1-1; no reliable D call. The CDR3 is made up of 12 amino acids. Germline V gives CDR1 SQVTM, CDR2 ANQGSEA. Trimming left V 4 bases short and J 1 base short, with 7 bases between. CDR3 coding DNA: TGCAGCGTTGGAGGGCAGAACACTGAAGCTTTCTTT. It codes for CSVGGQNTEAFF.

The rearrangement joins TRBV5-6 to TRBJ1-1; 7 bases are shared with TRBD1. The junction had 4 bases not matched to a gene; V was cut back by 2 bases and J by 3 bases. The length of the CDR3 is 14 residues. The germline V gene encodes CDR1 SGHDT and CDR2 YYEEEE. Here the CDR3 DNA reads TGTGCCAGCAGCTTTCAGGGGGGGCACACTGAAGCTTTCTTT. Protein product: CASSFQGGHTEAFF.

The V and J genes are TRBV4-3 and TRBJ1-3; a possible D gene is TRBD1 (5 bases). V lost 6 bases to trimming and J lost 3 bases, with 15 bases between them. The CDR3 length is 15 residues. Per germline, CDR1 LGHNA and CDR2 YSLEER. The DNA for the CDR3 is TGCGCCAGCAGTGCGGGGGGAAGTATTGGAAACACCATATATTTT. It codes for CASSAGGSIGNTIYF.

The chain carries TRBV4-1 and TRBJ1-2, with a possible D match to TRBD1 (5 bases). Germline-derived CDR1 and CDR2 are MGHRA and YSYEKL. CDR3 size: 14 residues. Trimming left V 2 bases short and J 5 bases short, with 12 bases between. The CDR3: CASSQKDSLYGYTF. In DNA, the CDR3 is TGCGCCAGCAGCCAAAAAGACAGTCTTTATGGCTACACCTTC.

This clone is a singleton in its sample. The chain carries TRBV30 and TRBJ1-2, with D unclear. V lost 5 bases to trimming and J lost 7 bases, with 14 bases between them. The CDR3 totals 12 residues. Germline V CDR1 and CDR2: GTSNPN, SVGIG (reference sequence). The CDR3 nucleotides read TGTGCCTGGGGTCGGACGACCGGTGGCTACACCTTC. It encodes CAWGRTTGGYTF.

This rearrangement joins TRBV30 to TRBJ1-6; the D gene is possibly TRBD1 (6 bases). Trimming took 2 bases from V and 7 from J, leaving 15 bases between them. Germline assignment: CDR1 GTSNPN and CDR2 SVGIG (reference sequence). The CDR3 consists of 15 residues. The CDR3 loop reads CAWSRSRDTNSPLHF. In DNA, the CDR3 is TGTGCCTGGAGTCGAAGCCGGGACACAAATTCACCCCTCCACTTT.

The chain combines TRBV7-2 with TRBJ2-7; 11 bases agree with TRBD2. Germline CDR1 SGHTA, CDR2 FQGNSA. The CDR3 runs 17 residues. Trimming took 7 bases from V and 3 from J; bases not matched to a gene: 14. The CDR3 DNA reads as TGTGCCAGCACCCTAGCGGGGGGCTCGGACCTAGGCTACGAGCAGTACTTC. It codes for CASTLAGGSDLGYEQYF.

The CDR3 loop reads CASSPRQGNTGELFF. CDR3 sequence (DNA): TGTGCCAGCAGCCCTAGACAGGGGAACACCGGGGAGCTGTTTTTT. V usage is TRBV2 and J usage is TRBJ2-2; 7 positions match TRBD1. CDR1 and CDR2 from the germline V gene are SNHLY and FYNNEI. The J segment lost 1 base and the V segment lost 6 bases, leaving 5 bases of the junction unmatched. The CDR3 runs to 15 residues.

The chain uses TRBV7-2 and TRBJ2-7; D ambiguous. The CDR3 has 16 amino acids. CDR1 and CDR2 (germline): SGHTA, FQGNSA. Trimming stripped 3 bases from V and 2 bases from J, with 17 bases between. The CDR3 sequence: CASSLEPGQLPYEQYF. DNA for the CDR3: TGTGCCAGCAGCTTGGAGCCCGGGCAGCTGCCCTACGAGCAGTACTTC.

The J gene is TRBJ2-7, the V gene TRBV4-3, with D possibly being TRBD2 (5 bases). The CDR3 totals 16 residues. V shed 0 bases and J shed 6 bases, with 18 bases lying between them. Germline V lookup: CDR1 LGHNA, CDR2 YSLEER. The CDR3 DNA reads TGCGCCAGCAGCCAAGATTGGCGGCTCGATCGGGGCGAGCAGTACTTC. Protein product: CASSQDWRLDRGEQYF.

V is TRBV6-5 and J is TRBJ1-2; D perhaps matches TRBD1 (6 bases). The CDR3 contains 13 residues. Looked up from germline, CDR1 is MNHEY and CDR2 is SVGAGI. Trimming removed 5 bases from V and 6 bases from J, with 13 bases in between. The CDR3, as DNA: TGTGCCAGCAGTCCAGGGGCGTACAATGGCTACACCTTC. It codes for CASSPGAYNGYTF.

The chain has TRBV9 and TRBJ1-2, with a possible D match to TRBD1 (5 bases). Germline assignment: CDR1 SGDLS and CDR2 YYNGEE. The CDR3 loop spans 14 amino acids. V was shortened by 1 base and J by 5 bases, with 12 bases between the two germline ends. The CDR3 DNA follows: TGTGCCAGCAGCGTACTGGACAAGTATTATGGCTACACCTTC. Protein product: CASSVLDKYYGYTF.

The V and J genes are TRBV4-3 and TRBJ2-7; 9 bases map to TRBD1. The V gene's germline CDR1 is LGHNA and CDR2 YSLEER. The CDR3 extends over 17 amino acids. With 0 bases clipped from V and 5 bases from J, the junction kept 11 bases outside the gene matches. CDR3 DNA sequence: TGCGCCAGCAGCCAAGATCTGTTTGTGACAGGGGGTAACGAGCAGTACTTC. Its protein product is CASSQDLFVTGGNEQYF.